The entry that follows covers one T cell receptor beta chain sequence. The CDR3 has 16 residues. Germline V CDR1 and CDR2: MDHEN, SYDVKM. The J segment lost 0 bases and the V segment lost 6 bases, leaving 7 bases of the junction unmatched. This sample is part of a study of cytomegalovirus exposure and HLA in healthy donors. Researchers ran the PCR with 60 Vbeta and 13 Jbeta primers. The assay was immunoSEQ multiplex PCR, and TCRdb's table has in-frame clones only and misses some. The data hold 150,000 to 200,000 clones, with approximately 80% observed a single time. Sequencing used PBMCs. The V call is TRBV28, the J call TRBJ1-1, with 10 bases lining up with TRBD1. This clonotype was sampled from a woman in her thirties or forties in good health and CMV-seronegative. Here the CDR3 DNA reads TGTGCCAGCAGCCCCGGGACAGGGGTGGTGAACACTGAAGCTTTCTTT. It is translated as CASSPGTGVVNTEAFF.